These 26 T cell receptor beta chains were sequenced from one sample in a study of blood T cell repertoires in COVID-19 (dated by TCRdb to the early 2020s). Receptor amplification or capture employed the immunoSEQ multiplex PCR assay. The source is immuneACCESS, and TCRdb retained only in-frame sequences with V and J called. Part of the clones is not carried over; for the studies checked, unresolved V genes explain less than half of this, and the remainder is unexplained. The sample table holds almost 50,000 clones, of which about four fifths were seen once. The ten largest clones represent around 1.4% of the sample. Sequencing used peripheral blood. The receptors originated from a man over 45 with acute or convalescent COVID-19.

This sequence joins TRBV27 and TRBJ2-7, with TRBD2 identical over 8 bases. This CDR3 has 14 residues. V lost 7 bases, J lost 7 bases, and 12 bases stayed unmatched. The V gene's germline CDR1 is MNHEY and CDR2 SMNVEV (reference sequence). CDR3 bases: TGTGCCAGCATCGAGATAGGGGCGGGAGGTGAGCAGTACTTC. Protein product: CASIEIGAGGEQYF.

This rearrangement joins TRBV12-5 to TRBJ1-3; D gene unclear. This CDR3 comprises 15 residues. The V gene's germline CDR1 is LGHNT and CDR2 FRNRAP. V lost 7 bases to trimming and J lost 0 bases, with 13 bases between them. The CDR3 region has the DNA TGTGCTAGTGCTGCCTGGGAGGGCTCTGGAAACACCATATATTTT. It is translated as CASAAWEGSGNTIYF. The complete variable domain, with remaining parts taken from reference TRBV12-5 and TRBJ1-3, reads DARVTQTPRHKVTEMGQEVTMRCQPILGHNTVFWYRQTMMQGLELLAYFRNRAPLDDSGMPKDRFSAEMPDATLATLKIQPSEPRDSAVYFCASAAWEGSGNTIYFGEGSWLTVV.

V and J are TRBV10-3 and TRBJ2-2; 11 nucleotides align to TRBD2. CDR3 length: 15 amino acids. CDR1 and CDR2 (germline): ENHRY, SYGVKD. V lost 2 bases to trimming and J lost 5 bases; unmatched junction nucleotides: 1. CDR3: CAISETSGSTGELFF. The CDR3 nucleotides read TGTGCCATCAGTGAGACTAGCGGGAGTACCGGGGAGCTGTTTTTT.

The CDR3 region is CASSKASWDRFYSNQPQHF. CDR3 sequence (DNA): TGTGCCAGTAGTAAGGCTTCCTGGGACAGATTTTATAGCAATCAGCCCCAGCATTTT. The rearrangement uses TRBV19 and TRBJ1-5, with 7 bases fitting TRBD1. J lost 0 bases, V lost 4 bases, and 15 bases had no gene match. Germline values: CDR1 LNHDA, CDR2 SQIVND (reference sequence). The CDR3 is made up of 19 amino acids.

This chain links TRBV2 with TRBJ1-5, with D maybe TRBD1 (5 bases). Germline CDR1 reads SNHLY; CDR2 reads FYNNEI. The V end was cut by 11 bases, the J end by 0 bases, with 14 bases between. CDR3 size: 14 residues. CDR3 loop: CAGCDSLSNQPQHF. CDR3 nucleotide sequence: TGTGCCGGGTGCGACAGCCTTAGCAATCAGCCCCAGCATTTT.

This chain uses TRBV2 with TRBJ1-2; 8 bases map to TRBD1. The CDR3 loop spans 11 amino acids. Germline values: CDR1 SNHLY, CDR2 FYNNEI. Germline trimming cut 6 bases from V and 13 bases from J; bases unmatched to any gene: 7. Here the CDR3 reads CASRRTGRGTF. In nucleotides, the CDR3 is TGTGCCAGCAGGCGGACAGGGAGGGGCACCTTC. The full variable domain, its missing parts supplied by reference TRBV2 and TRBJ1-2, is EPEVTQTPSHQVTQMGQEVILRCVPISNHLYFYWYRQILGQKVEFLVSFYNNEISEKSEIFDDQFSVERPDGSNFTLKIRSTKLEDSAMYFCASRRTGRGTFGSGTRLTVV.

This clone was seen once. This chain's CDR3 is CASSLNETIPPRAQYF. As DNA, the CDR3 is TGTGCCAGCAGCTTGAATGAGACTATCCCCCCCCGGGCGCAGTATTTT. The chain combines TRBV7-2 with TRBJ2-3; perhaps TRBD2 as D (5 bases). The CDR3 spans 16 residues. Trimming shortened V by 3 bases and J by 10 bases, and 23 bases separated the two germline ends. CDR1 is SGHTA, CDR2 FQGNSA, per germline.

CDR3 in DNA: TGTGCCAGCAGTTACCGGAGGACAGGCACGTCCCCCTCTGGGGCCAACGTCCTGACTTTC. This sequence encodes CASSYRRTGTSPSGANVLTF. The chain recombines TRBV6-2 or TRBV6-3 with TRBJ2-6, with TRBD1 identical over 7 bases. V gave up 2 bases and J gave up 0 bases; unmatched junction bases: 13. The length of the CDR3 is 20 residues. From germline, CDR1 is MNHEY and CDR2 SVGEGT.

The genes are TRBV5-4 and TRBJ2-6, with D hard to call. Germline-derived CDR1 and CDR2 are SGHNT and YYREEE (reference sequence). The CDR3 contains 15 residues. Trimming took 0 bases from V and 1 from J, leaving 5 bases between them. This chain's CDR3 is CASSLDGSGANVLTF. The CDR3 DNA is TGTGCCAGCAGCTTGGACGGGTCTGGGGCCAACGTCCTGACTTTC.

This sequence joins TRBV10-2 and TRBJ2-1; 10 bases align to TRBD2. The V and J ends lost 7 bases and 6 bases, in that order; junction bases with no gene match: 6. This CDR3 has 14 amino acids. Germline V lookup: CDR1 WSHSY, CDR2 SAAADI. For the CDR3, the DNA is TGCGCCAGCACAGGACTAGCGGTCGGCAATGAGCAGTTCTTC. This encodes CASTGLAVGNEQFF.

This chain connects TRBV18 to TRBJ1-1; D is perhaps TRBD1 (6 bases). This CDR3 is 15 amino acids long. In germline, CDR1 is KGHSH, CDR2 LQKENI. The ends were cut back, 2 bases at V and 2 bases at J, with 12 bases in the middle. The CDR3 reads CASSPNRDLNTEAFF. DNA of the CDR3: TGTGCCAGCTCACCAAACAGGGACCTAAACACTGAAGCTTTCTTT.

The chain uses TRBV5-6 and TRBJ2-7; TRBD1 aligns across 8 bases. Germline-derived CDR1 and CDR2 are SGHDT and YYEEEE. The trim removed 6 bases at V and 5 bases at J, leaving 7 bases unmatched. The CDR3 is 13 residues long. CDR3 residues: CASNQGAQDEQYF. For the CDR3, the DNA is TGTGCCAGCAATCAGGGGGCGCAGGACGAGCAGTACTTC.

The V call is TRBV4-1, the J call TRBJ1-2; no reliable D call. V dropped 1 base and J dropped 4 bases, with 13 bases sitting between them. The CDR3 has 15 residues. CDR1 and CDR2 from the germline V gene are MGHRA and YSYEKL. The CDR3 DNA is TGCGCCAGCAGCCAAGGAGGCGGCCGGATCTATGGCTACACCTTC. Its protein product is CASSQGGGRIYGYTF.

The chain links TRBV29-1 to TRBJ2-1, with 9 bases aligning to TRBD2. Trimming removed 6 bases from V and 7 bases from J; junction bases left unmatched: 13. Germline values: CDR1 SQVTM, CDR2 ANQGSEA. The CDR3 has 15 amino acids. CDR3 nucleotide sequence: TGCAGCGTCGGTTTTGGGCGGGAGGGCCAGAATGAGCAGTTCTTC. It specifies CSVGFGREGQNEQFF.

The chain links TRBV9 to TRBJ2-2; 12 nucleotides agree with TRBD2. V lost 3 bases, J lost 0 bases, and 9 bases stayed unmatched. Germline CDR1 and CDR2: SGDLS and YYNGEE. The CDR3 consists of 19 residues. The CDR3, as DNA: TGTGCCAGCAGCGCCCGGACTAGCGGGACGCACCCGAACACCGGGGAGCTGTTTTTT. It translates to CASSARTSGTHPNTGELFF.

This chain connects TRBV11-2 to TRBJ2-7; D might be TRBD2 (6 bases). With 6 bases removed from V and 0 bases from J, the gap between germline ends came to 18 bases. The CDR3 runs 16 residues. Germline assignment: CDR1 SGHAT and CDR2 FQNNGV. CDR3 sequence reads: CASRSKAGGASYEQYF. The CDR3 DNA reads as TGTGCCAGCAGATCGAAAGCGGGTGGGGCCTCCTACGAGCAGTACTTC.

The chain couples TRBV5-6 to TRBJ1-2; 10 bases are shared with TRBD1. V was clipped by 4 bases and J by 7 bases; unmatched bases: 7. This CDR3 is built from 14 residues. Germline CDR1 reads SGHDT; CDR2 reads YYEEEE. CDR3 nucleotides: TGTGCCAGCAGCCTCGACAGGGGGCATAGTGGCTACACCTTC. This codes for CASSLDRGHSGYTF.

The V and J genes are TRBV23-1 and TRBJ2-3, with TRBD2 as a possible D gene (5 bases). Being an ORF, TRBV23-1 has a function that is uncertain. With 4 bases removed from V and 1 base from J, the gap between germline ends came to 12 bases. This CDR3 spans 15 amino acids. CDR3 bases: TGCGCCAGCAGTCCGTGGGCGGGTGGCACAGATACGCAGTATTTT. This codes for CASSPWAGGTDTQYF.

This clone was observed a single time. The chain employs TRBV6-2 or TRBV6-3 and TRBJ2-7; D is undetermined. Germline CDR1 and CDR2: MNHEY and SVGEGT. The CDR3 totals 11 residues. Trimming shortened V by 5 bases and J by 3 bases, and 5 bases separated the two germline ends. The CDR3 region is CASSNSYEQYF. The CDR3 DNA reads TGTGCCAGCAGTAACAGCTACGAGCAGTACTTC.

The CDR3 DNA reads TGTGCCAGCAGCTTGTCGACACAGGGAAAACTGTTTTTT. Translation: CASSLSTQGKLFF. The J gene is TRBJ1-4, the V gene TRBV5-8; a possible D gene is TRBD1 (6 bases). Germline V gives CDR1 SGHTS, CDR2 YDEGEE. V dropped 1 base and J dropped 10 bases, with 11 bases sitting between them. This CDR3 comprises 13 residues.

CDR3 protein: CASSFSGVSNQPQHF. CDR3 nucleotides: TGTGCCAGCAGCTTCTCAGGGGTTAGCAATCAGCCCCAGCATTTT. The chain links TRBV11-2 to TRBJ1-5; D perhaps matches TRBD1 (6 bases). CDR1 SGHAT and CDR2 FQNNGV come from the germline V gene. Deletions cut 3 bases from V and 0 bases from J, with 9 bases between. The CDR3 is 15 amino acids. Based on the CDR3 plus reference TRBV11-2 and TRBJ1-5, the full variable domain is EAGVAQSPRYKIIEKRQSVAFWCNPISGHATLYWYQQILGQGPKLLIQFQNNGVVDDSQLPKDRFSAERLKGVDSTLKIQPAKLEDSAVYLCASSFSGVSNQPQHFGDGTRLSIL.

A single count supports this clone. V and J are TRBV7-9 and TRBJ1-3; 7 bases match TRBD1. The trim removed 0 bases at V and 0 bases at J, leaving 8 bases unmatched. CDR1 and CDR2 from the germline V gene are SEHNR and FQNEAQ (reference sequence). The CDR3 consists of 18 residues. CDR3 in amino acids: CASSLAWAGGDSGNTIYF. The DNA of the CDR3 is TGTGCCAGCAGCTTAGCCTGGGCAGGGGGAGACTCTGGAAACACCATATATTTT.

V and J are TRBV12-3 or TRBV12-4 and TRBJ2-3; D is uncertain. The CDR3 totals 12 residues. The V end lost 6 bases, the J end lost 0 bases, and 4 bases lay between the germline ends. CDR3 in DNA: TGTGCCAGCAGCGGTAGCACAGATACGCAGTATTTT. Its protein is CASSGSTDTQYF.

The gene calls are TRBV24-1 and TRBJ2-1; 10 bases fit TRBD2. V lost 0 bases, J lost 4 bases, and 11 bases stayed unmatched. Germline loops: CDR1 KGHDR, CDR2 SFDVKD. The CDR3 has 19 residues. CDR3 loop: CATSDLYLAGDQLYNEQFF. CDR3 in DNA: TGTGCCACCAGTGATTTGTACCTAGCGGGGGACCAACTTTACAATGAGCAGTTCTTC.

The chain joins TRBV11-2 to TRBJ2-7, with 7 bases identical to TRBD1. This CDR3 has 14 residues. Germline assignment: CDR1 SGHAT and CDR2 FQNNGV. Trimming took 5 bases from V and 4 from J; bases not matched to a gene: 8. The CDR3 DNA sequence: TGTGCCAGCAGCGTATACAGGGGTGCGTACGAGCAGTACTTC. Its protein product is CASSVYRGAYEQYF.

The V call is TRBV4-3, the J call TRBJ2-4; TRBD2 aligns across 7 bases. The CDR3 is 15 amino acids. From germline, CDR1 is LGHNA and CDR2 YSLEER. Trimming cost V 1 base and J 3 bases; bases outside gene matches: 3. The CDR3 bases are TGCGCCAGCAGCCAAGTATGGGGGGGCAAAAACATTCAGTACTTC. This sequence encodes CASSQVWGGKNIQYF.